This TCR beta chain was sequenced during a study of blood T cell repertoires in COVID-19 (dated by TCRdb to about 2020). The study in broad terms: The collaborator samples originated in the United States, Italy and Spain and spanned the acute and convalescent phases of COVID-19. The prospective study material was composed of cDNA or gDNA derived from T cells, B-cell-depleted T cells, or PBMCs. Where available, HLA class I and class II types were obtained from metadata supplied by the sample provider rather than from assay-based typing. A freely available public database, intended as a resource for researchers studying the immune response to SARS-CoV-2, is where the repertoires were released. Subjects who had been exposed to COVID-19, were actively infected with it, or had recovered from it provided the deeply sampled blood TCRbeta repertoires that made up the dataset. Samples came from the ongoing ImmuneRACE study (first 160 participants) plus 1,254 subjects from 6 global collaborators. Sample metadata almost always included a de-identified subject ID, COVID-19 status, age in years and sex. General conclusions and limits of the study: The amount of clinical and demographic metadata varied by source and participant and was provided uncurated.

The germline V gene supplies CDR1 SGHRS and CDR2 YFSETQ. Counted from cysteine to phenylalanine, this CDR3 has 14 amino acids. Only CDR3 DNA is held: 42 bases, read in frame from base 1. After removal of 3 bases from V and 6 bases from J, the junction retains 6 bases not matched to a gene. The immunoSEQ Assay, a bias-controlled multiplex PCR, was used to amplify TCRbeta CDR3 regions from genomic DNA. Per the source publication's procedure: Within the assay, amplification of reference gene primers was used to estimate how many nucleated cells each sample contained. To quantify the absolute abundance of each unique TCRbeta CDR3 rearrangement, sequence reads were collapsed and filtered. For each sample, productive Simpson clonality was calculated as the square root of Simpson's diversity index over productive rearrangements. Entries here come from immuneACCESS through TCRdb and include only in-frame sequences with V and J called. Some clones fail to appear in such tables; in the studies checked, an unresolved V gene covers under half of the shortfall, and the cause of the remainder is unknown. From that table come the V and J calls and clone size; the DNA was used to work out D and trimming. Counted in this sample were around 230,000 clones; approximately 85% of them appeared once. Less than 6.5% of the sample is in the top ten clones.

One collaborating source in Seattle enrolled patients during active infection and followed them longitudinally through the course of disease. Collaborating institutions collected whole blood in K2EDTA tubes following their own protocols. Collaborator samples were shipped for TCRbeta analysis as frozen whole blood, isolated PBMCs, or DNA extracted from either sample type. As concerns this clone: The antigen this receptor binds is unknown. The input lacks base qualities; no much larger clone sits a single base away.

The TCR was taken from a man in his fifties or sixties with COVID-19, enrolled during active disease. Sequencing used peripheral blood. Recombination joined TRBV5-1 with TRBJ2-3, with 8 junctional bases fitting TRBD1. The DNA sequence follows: TGCGCCAGCAGCTCGGGACAGGCCGGGGATACGCAGTATTTT. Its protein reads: CASSSGQAGDTQYF.